This T cell receptor beta chain was identified during a study of T cells in narcolepsy. The trim removed 10 bases at V and 2 bases at J, leaving 10 bases unmatched. This CDR3 is built from 14 residues. The germline CDR1 and CDR2 sequences are LNHDA and SQIVND (reference sequence). Data came from immunoSEQ multiplex PCR; TCRdb stores just in-frame clones and leaves some out. In the table there are some 32,000 clones, over 70% of which are singletons. Study-level findings and limits: Some memory CD4+ repertoires had no autoreactive clone sequences.

In the case of this clone: Its antigen is as yet unknown.

V is TRBV19 and J is TRBJ1-1; 7 nucleotides match TRBD1. The sequence derives from a human donor in good health. The source material was memory (CD45RA-) CD4+ T cells from blood. The CDR3 region is CATARGQTNTEAFF. For the CDR3, the DNA is TGTGCCACCGCCAGGGGACAGACCAACACTGAAGCTTTCTTT.